This passage covers 8 T cell receptor beta chains from one sample sequenced in a study of blood T cell repertoires in COVID-19. Repertoires were generated with immunoSEQ multiplex PCR, while TCRdb's copy carries only in-frame clones and drops some. The data show approximately 160,000 clones, around 90% seen once. The specimen sequenced was peripheral blood. The receptors shown here come from a man in his 60s with COVID-19, enrolled during active disease.

A word on this clone: Other DNA sequences in the same sample also yield this CDR3. This sequence joins TRBV5-6 and TRBJ1-2, with a weak D call TRBD1 (6 bases). The V gene lost 4 bases and the J gene lost 2 bases, with 9 bases spanning the gap. Looked up from germline, CDR1 is SGHDT and CDR2 is YYEEEE. This CDR3 is 13 amino acids long. CDR3: CASSAGTNYGYTF. DNA for the CDR3: TGTGCCAGCAGCGCTGGGACAAACTATGGCTACACCTTC.

V usage is TRBV7-2 and J usage is TRBJ2-3; 11 bases are shared with TRBD2. In germline, CDR1 is SGHTA, CDR2 FQGNSA. V dropped 4 bases and J dropped 1; count of bases not matched to a gene: 4. The CDR3 is 16 residues long. The CDR3, as DNA: TGTGCCAGCAGCTCCACTAGCGGGGGAGGCACAGATACGCAGTATTTT. This codes for CASSSTSGGGTDTQYF. Full variable domain (missing parts from reference TRBV7-2 and TRBJ2-3): GAGVSQSPSNKVTEKGKDVELRCDPISGHTALYWYRQSLGQGLEFLIYFQGNSAPDKSGLPSDRFSAERTGGSVSTLTIQRTQQEDSAVYLCASSSTSGGGTDTQYFGPGTRLTVL.

This rearrangement joins TRBV19 to TRBJ2-5, with 8 nucleotides matching TRBD2. The CDR3 sequence is 15 residues long. J gave up 5 bases and V 1 base, and 6 bases lay outside the gene matches. Germline lookup yields CDR1 LNHDA and CDR2 SQIVND (reference sequence). CDR3 coding DNA: TGTGCCAGTAGTATAGCCGGGGGGGGCAAGGAGACCCAGTACTTC. Its protein is CASSIAGGGKETQYF.

V is TRBV11-3 and J is TRBJ2-1; 10 bases are a match to TRBD1. Looked up from germline, CDR1 is SGHNT and CDR2 is YENEEA. The CDR3 is 15 amino acids. Losses at the gene ends were 5 bases for V and 8 bases for J; bases not matched to a gene: 9. In DNA, the CDR3 is TGTGCCAGCAGCCAGGGACAGGGGACCCGGGATGAGCAGTTCTTC. Its protein product is CASSQGQGTRDEQFF.

This chain connects TRBV14 to TRBJ2-3; TRBD2 matches 7 bases. V dropped 3 bases and J dropped 2; count of bases not matched to a gene: 8. The CDR3 loop spans 16 amino acids. Per germline, CDR1 SGHDN and CDR2 FVKESK. The CDR3 protein is CASSHLADILTDTQYF. The CDR3 nucleotides are TGTGCCAGCAGCCACCTAGCGGATATCCTCACAGATACGCAGTATTTT.

The chain uses TRBV6-5 and TRBJ1-1, with a possible D match to TRBD1 (6 bases). The CDR3 sequence is 12 residues long. The V gene's germline CDR1 is MNHEY and CDR2 SVGAGI. Trimming took 7 bases from V and 10 from J, leaving 16 bases between them. The CDR3 DNA reads as TGTGCCAGCATCCCCGGGGGGGGGCGAGCTTTCTTT. Translation: CASIPGGGRAFF.

The chain recombines TRBV18 with TRBJ1-1, with D tentatively TRBD1 (5 bases). V dropped 2 bases and J dropped 2 bases, with 9 bases sitting between them. CDR3 length: 14 amino acids. Germline V lookup: CDR1 KGHSH, CDR2 LQKENI. CDR3 sequence: CASSPAGLNTEAFF. The DNA for the CDR3 is TGTGCCAGCTCACCAGCAGGGCTAAACACTGAAGCTTTCTTT.

The V gene is TRBV24-1, the J gene TRBJ2-5; the match to TRBD1 covers 7 bases. V lost 5 bases and J lost 0; bases outside the gene matches: 2. CDR3 length: 14 residues. Germline V CDR1 and CDR2: KGHDR, SFDVKD. The CDR3 region has the DNA TGTGCCACCAGTGGTGGGACAGACCAAGAGACCCAGTACTTC. As protein: CATSGGTDQETQYF.